These T cell receptor beta chains were read from a single sample in a study of memory CD4+ T cells and cytomegalovirus serostatus. Sequencing was performed with immunoSEQ multiplex PCR; in TCRdb, only in-frame clones are kept and a portion is missing. The sample has roughly 50,000 clones, 82% seen once. Source material: memory CD4+ T cells from blood. These receptor sequences come from an adult in good health and CMV-seronegative. Some clones in this sample may be carry-over from other donors' samples. Both conserved end residues are part of each CDR3. A D gene is named only where the DNA matches it firmly. Expanded clones are given a class, and other clones once, few, many or no size at all.

clone size: -; D gene: -; J gene: TRBJ2-2; V gene: TRBV30; CDR3 protein: CAWSVFGELFF; CDR3 DNA: TGTGCCTGGAGTGTTTTCGGGGAGCTGTTTTTT
clone size: once; D gene: -; J gene: TRBJ2-3; V gene: TRBV5-1; CDR3 protein: CASSLAGTVADTQYF; CDR3 DNA: TGCGCCAGCAGCTTGGCGGGGACTGTCGCAGATACGCAGTATTTT
clone size: -; D gene: -; J gene: TRBJ2-7; V gene: TRBV5-1; CDR3 protein: CASSLTRDYEQYF; CDR3 DNA: TGCGCCAGCAGCTTGACGCGGGACTACGAGCAGTACTTC
clone size: -; D gene: -; J gene: TRBJ2-1; V gene: TRBV14; CDR3 protein: CASSPQFYNEQFF; CDR3 DNA: TGTGCCAGCAGCCCGCAATTCTACAATGAGCAGTTCTTC
clone size: once; D gene: -; J gene: TRBJ1-1; V gene: TRBV6-6; CDR3 protein: CASTEAFF; CDR3 DNA: TGTGCCAGCACTGAAGCTTTCTTT
clone size: -; D gene: -; J gene: TRBJ1-5; V gene: TRBV4-2; CDR3 protein: CASSPEGVRPQHF; CDR3 DNA: TGTGCCAGCAGCCCTGAAGGGGTCAGGCCCCAGCATTTT
clone size: -; D gene: -; J gene: TRBJ2-2; V gene: TRBV19; CDR3 protein: CASKVGTSNTGELFF; CDR3 DNA: TGTGCCAGTAAGGTGGGGACTTCGAACACCGGGGAGCTGTTTTTT
clone size: -; D gene: -; J gene: TRBJ2-5; V gene: TRBV30; CDR3 protein: CAWSVTGTETQYF; CDR3 DNA: TGTGCCTGGAGTGTAACGGGGACGGAGACCCAGTACTTC
clone size: -; D gene: -; J gene: TRBJ2-1; V gene: TRBV11-2; CDR3 protein: CASSKGTAQDNEQFF; CDR3 DNA: TGTGCCAGCAGCAAAGGGACCGCGCAGGACAATGAGCAGTTCTTC
clone size: -; D gene: -; J gene: TRBJ1-2; V gene: TRBV29-1; CDR3 protein: CSVVGRGRNYGYTF; CDR3 DNA: TGCAGCGTTGTGGGCAGGGGCCGAAACTATGGCTACACCTTC
clone size: -; D gene: TRBD1; J gene: TRBJ2-3; V gene: TRBV10-3; CDR3 protein: CAIRQDRTTDTQYF; CDR3 DNA: TGTGCCATCAGACAGGACAGGACCACAGATACGCAGTATTTT
clone size: -; D gene: -; J gene: TRBJ2-1; V gene: TRBV2; CDR3 protein: CASGGARDEQFF; CDR3 DNA: TGTGCCTCCGGAGGGGCTAGGGATGAGCAGTTCTTC
clone size: few; D gene: -; J gene: TRBJ2-7; V gene: TRBV27; CDR3 protein: CASSLYREGEQYF; CDR3 DNA: TGTGCCAGCAGTTTATACAGGGAGGGCGAGCAGTACTTC
clone size: -; D gene: -; J gene: TRBJ1-6; V gene: TRBV11-2; CDR3 protein: CASSPFRGLSSPLHF; CDR3 DNA: TGTGCCAGCAGCCCATTCAGGGGTTTAAGTTCACCCCTCCACTTT
clone size: -; D gene: -; J gene: TRBJ2-6; V gene: TRBV5-1; CDR3 protein: CASSLSRSGANVLTF; CDR3 DNA: TGCGCCAGCAGCCTGTCGCGATCTGGGGCCAACGTCCTGACTTTC
clone size: -; D gene: -; J gene: TRBJ1-4; V gene: TRBV11-2; CDR3 protein: CASSLDRGRGKLFF; CDR3 DNA: TGTGCCAGCAGCTTAGATCGTGGGAGGGGAAAACTGTTTTTT
clone size: -; D gene: -; J gene: TRBJ2-3; V gene: TRBV5-1; CDR3 protein: CASSLEGSDTQYF; CDR3 DNA: TGCGCCAGCAGCTTGGAGGGATCAGATACGCAGTATTTT
clone size: -; D gene: TRBD1; J gene: TRBJ1-2; V gene: TRBV5-1; CDR3 protein: CASSVETGFNYGYTF; CDR3 DNA: TGCGCCAGCAGCGTAGAGACAGGGTTTAACTATGGCTACACCTTC
clone size: -; D gene: -; J gene: TRBJ2-5; V gene: TRBV15; CDR3 protein: CATSRDGQETQYF; CDR3 DNA: TGTGCCACCAGCAGAGATGGTCAAGAGACCCAGTACTTC